Sequencing of this T cell receptor (beta chain) was carried out in a study of T-cell memory formation after mild COVID-19. Study-wide context: Among the donors, TCR clusters were largely specific to each donor. The study, taken as a whole, reports: Clones that contracted clustered mainly in CM and EM if CD4+ and in EMRA if CD8+. Pre-infection memory carried some responding clones, suggesting that cross-reactive memory joined.

This clonotype has a handful of counts. What it recognizes is unknown. CDR3 length equals 14 residues. The V gene end was trimmed by 7 bases and the J gene end by 3 bases; junction bases not matched to a gene: 6. The germline V gene has CDR1 MNHNY and CDR2 SVGAGI (reference sequence). TCR alpha and TCR beta cDNA libraries with sample barcodes and UMIs came from 5'RACE using constant-segment primers. MiXCR, run by TCRdb on the 5' RACE reads, gives a single entry per CDR3 protein. The sample holds 250,000 to 300,000 distinct CDR3 sequences, roughly 15% seen once. The sequence came from a man aged 18-30 years who had mild COVID-19 (a few samples of this study predate the infection). Cell type and time point are not known. The chain combines TRBV6-6 with TRBJ2-7; 10 bases are a match to TRBD1. The specimen was PBMCs or a T cell subset sorted from them (not recorded which). The CDR3 nucleotides are TGTGCCAGCATCACGGGACAGGGGTTCTACGAGCAGTACTTC. Protein product: CASITGQGFYEQYF.